The clone carrying this TCR beta chain showed up many times. Its cognate antigen is unknown. This sample stems from a study of response to subunit inactivated influenza vaccine. Study-wide results and limits: The authors put forward the suggestion that each seasonal influenza vaccination may bring in only a limited number of new T cells.

TCRdb reprocessed the RT-PCR reads via MiXCR and lists one record per CDR3 protein. This table has 600,000 to 850,000 distinct CDR3 sequences, 12% to 15% appearing once. Trimming left V 7 bases short and J 3 bases short, with 21 bases between. This CDR3 is 17 amino acids long. Germline loops: CDR1 MNHNS, CDR2 SASEGT. This specimen was PBMCs from blood, taken 14 days before vaccination. The TCR comes from a man aged 50 or older who received an inactivated influenza vaccine. V usage is TRBV6-1 and J usage is TRBJ2-2; TRBD1 is a possible D gene (6 bases). The CDR3 loop reads CASTGRGMGFDTGELFF. Written as DNA, the CDR3 is TGTGCCAGCACTGGCAGGGGCATGGGTTTCGACACCGGGGAGCTGTTTTTT.